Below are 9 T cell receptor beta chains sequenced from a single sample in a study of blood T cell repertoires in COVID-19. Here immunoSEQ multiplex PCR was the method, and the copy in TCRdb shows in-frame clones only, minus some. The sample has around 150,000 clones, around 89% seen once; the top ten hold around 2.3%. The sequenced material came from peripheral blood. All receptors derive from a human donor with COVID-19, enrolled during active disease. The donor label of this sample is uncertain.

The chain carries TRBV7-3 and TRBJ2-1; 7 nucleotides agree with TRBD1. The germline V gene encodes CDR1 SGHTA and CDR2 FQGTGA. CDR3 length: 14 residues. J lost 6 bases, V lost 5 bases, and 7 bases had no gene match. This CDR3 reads CASSRQGYLNEQFF. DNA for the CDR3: TGTGCCAGCAGCCGACAGGGATACCTCAATGAGCAGTTCTTC.

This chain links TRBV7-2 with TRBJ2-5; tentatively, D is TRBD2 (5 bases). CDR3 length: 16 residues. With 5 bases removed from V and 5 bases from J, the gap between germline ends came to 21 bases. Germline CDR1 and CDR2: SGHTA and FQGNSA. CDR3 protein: CASSRGEVGYAETQYF. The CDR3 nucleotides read TGTGCCAGCAGCCGGGGTGAGGTAGGGTATGCGGAGACCCAGTACTTC.

The CDR3 is CSASGSAAADTQYF. CDR3 nucleotides: TGCAGCGCATCCGGGTCCGCCGCGGCAGATACGCAGTATTTT. The V gene is TRBV29-1, the J gene TRBJ2-3; D gene unclear. Germline loops: CDR1 SQVTM, CDR2 ANQGSEA. The CDR3 contains 14 residues. Trimming left V 7 bases short and J 4 bases short, with 18 bases between.

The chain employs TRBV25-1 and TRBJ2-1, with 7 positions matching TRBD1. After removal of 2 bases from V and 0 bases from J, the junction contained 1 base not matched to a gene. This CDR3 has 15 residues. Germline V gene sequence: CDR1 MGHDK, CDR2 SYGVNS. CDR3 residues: CASSEGTDSYNEQFF. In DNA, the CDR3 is TGTGCCAGCAGTGAAGGGACAGACTCCTACAATGAGCAGTTCTTC.

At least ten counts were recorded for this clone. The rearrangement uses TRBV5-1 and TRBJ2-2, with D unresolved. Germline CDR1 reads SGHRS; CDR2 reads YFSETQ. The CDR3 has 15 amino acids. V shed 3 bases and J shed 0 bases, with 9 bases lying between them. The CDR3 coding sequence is TGCGCCAGCAGCTACGTTCAGACGAACACCGGGGAGCTGTTTTTT. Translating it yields CASSYVQTNTGELFF.

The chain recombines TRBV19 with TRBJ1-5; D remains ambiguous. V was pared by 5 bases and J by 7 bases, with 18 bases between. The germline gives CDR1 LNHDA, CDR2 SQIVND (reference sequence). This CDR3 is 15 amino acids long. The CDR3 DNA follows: TGTGCCAGTAGTGGGCGGGAGGGAACTAAGCAGCCCCAGCATTTT. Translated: CASSGREGTKQPQHF.

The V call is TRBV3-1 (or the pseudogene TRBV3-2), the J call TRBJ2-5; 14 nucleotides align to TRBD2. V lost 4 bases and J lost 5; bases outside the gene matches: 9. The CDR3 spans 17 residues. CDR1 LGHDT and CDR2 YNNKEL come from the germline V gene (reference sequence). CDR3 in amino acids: CASSLGLAGGPSETQYF. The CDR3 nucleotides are TGTGCCAGCAGCCTCGGACTAGCGGGGGGACCCTCGGAGACCCAGTACTTC.

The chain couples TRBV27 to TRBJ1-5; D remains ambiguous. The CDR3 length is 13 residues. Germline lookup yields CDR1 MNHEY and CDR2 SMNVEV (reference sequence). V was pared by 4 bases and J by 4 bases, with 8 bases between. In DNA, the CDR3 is TGTGCCAGCAGTTCCTGGAGTAATCAGCCCCAGCATTTT. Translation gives CASSSWSNQPQHF.

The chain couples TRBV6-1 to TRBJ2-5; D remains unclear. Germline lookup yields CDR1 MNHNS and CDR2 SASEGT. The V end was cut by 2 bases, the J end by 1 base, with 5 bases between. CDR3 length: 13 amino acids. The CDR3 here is CASSETSQETQYF. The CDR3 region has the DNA TGTGCCAGCAGTGAAACCAGCCAAGAGACCCAGTACTTC.